These T cell receptor beta chains were read from a single sample in a study of shared clonotypes between healthy human individuals. The data were produced by immunoSEQ multiplex PCR, yet TCRdb's version contains in-frame clones alone and is incomplete. The table records roughly 2.2 million clones, approximately 95% of them present only once. Sequenced material: naive CD4+ T cells from PBMCs. The receptors here all came from a man aged 18 to 29 in good health. Some clones in this sample may be carry-over from other donors' samples. Both conserved end residues are part of each CDR3. D genes are given only for firm matches. Rows may omit the clone size; those that give it use once, few, many or a size class.

abundance,j_gene,d_gene,v_gene,CDR3nt,CDR3aa
-,TRBJ2-3,-,TRBV15,TGTGCCACCAGAGGGGGATCTAGCACAGATACGCAGTATTTT,CATRGGSSTDTQYF
-,TRBJ2-7,-,TRBV18,TGTGCCAGCTCACTCCCCCGAACCGGGAGAGGCCTGGAGCAGTACTTC,CASSLPRTGRGLEQYF
-,TRBJ1-4,TRBD1,TRBV6-6,TGTGCCAGCAGCTCTACAGGGGGCTTTAATGAAAAACTGTTTTTT,CASSSTGGFNEKLFF
-,TRBJ2-2,-,TRBV5-4,TGTGCCAGCAGCCTGGCAGCGGCCCCGAACACCGGGGAGCTGTTTTTT,CASSLAAAPNTGELFF
-,TRBJ2-1,TRBD1,TRBV29-1,TGCAGCGTTAGGAGGACAGGGTCTATCCATGAGCAGTTCTTC,CSVRRTGSIHEQFF
-,TRBJ2-3,-,TRBV5-8,TGTGCCAGCAGACTACAGGGTATAGGGACGCAGTATTTT,CASRLQGIGTQYF
once,TRBJ2-3,TRBD2,TRBV4-1,TGCGCCAGCAGCCCGGGGGAGGGAAGGAACACAGATACGCAGTATTTT,CASSPGEGRNTDTQYF
-,TRBJ2-2,-,TRBV2,TGTGCCAGCAGTGAATTAGGGCAGGGGAACACCGGGGAGCTGTTTTTT,CASSELGQGNTGELFF
-,TRBJ2-3,-,TRBV2,TGTGCCAGCAGTGAAGCTTGGGTCCCAGATACGCAGTATTTT,CASSEAWVPDTQYF
-,TRBJ2-3,TRBD1,TRBV29-1,TGCAGCGTTAGGACAGGGGGAGATACGCAGTATTTT,CSVRTGGDTQYF
once,TRBJ1-2,-,TRBV6-1,TGTGCCAGCAGTGAAGTGCCGGGACTGTTTACCAGGGGCTACACCTTC,CASSEVPGLFTRGYTF
-,TRBJ2-5,-,TRBV6-6,TGTGCCAGCAGTTACGAGGGAATTAAAGAGACCCAGTACTTC,CASSYEGIKETQYF
-,TRBJ1-3,-,TRBV9,TGTGCCAGCAGCGTCGGATGGGGGGCGGGTGGAAACACCATATATTTT,CASSVGWGAGGNTIYF
-,TRBJ2-7,TRBD2,TRBV5-1,TGCGCCAGCAGCTTCGGGACTAGCGGGAGGTTTAGCTCCTACGAGCAGTACTTC,CASSFGTSGRFSSYEQYF
-,TRBJ1-5,-,TRBV2,TGTGCCAGCAGTGAAGCGCTTCTGGGAGGCCAGCCCCAGCATTTT,CASSEALLGGQPQHF
-,TRBJ2-3,TRBD2,TRBV7-3,TGTGCCAGCAGCCCGTCGACTAGCGGGAGAACAGATACGCAGTATTTT,CASSPSTSGRTDTQYF
-,TRBJ1-4,TRBD1,TRBV7-9,TGTGCCAGCAGGTCCTCCGGGACAGGGGAGTCAGTCGGGGAAAAACTGTTTTTT,CASRSSGTGESVGEKLFF
-,TRBJ2-7,TRBD1,TRBV6-5,TGTGCCAGCAGTTATTCGGACAGGGTAGGGGGGGAGCAGTACTTC,CASSYSDRVGGEQYF
-,TRBJ2-3,-,TRBV5-1,TGCGCCAGCAGCTTGGCCGGGCGGAGAGGCACAGATACGCAGTATTTT,CASSLAGRRGTDTQYF
-,TRBJ2-3,-,TRBV4-1,TGCGCCAGCAGCCAAGGTCCCTTCTCACGCACAGATACGCAGTATTTT,CASSQGPFSRTDTQYF
-,TRBJ1-1,-,TRBV10-3,TGTGCCAGCTCAGGGGAAGGAGACACTGAAGCTTTCTTT,CASSGEGDTEAFF
-,TRBJ1-1,TRBD1,TRBV9,TGTGCCAGCAGCGTGACAGGGGGCTTGGTCACTGAAGCTTTCTTT,CASSVTGGLVTEAFF
-,TRBJ2-7,TRBD2,TRBV6-4,TGTGCCAGCAGGGGGGAAAGAGGTTGTTGGAGCGGGAGGCGCGACGAGCAGTACTTC,CASRGERGCWSGRRDEQYF
-,TRBJ2-1,TRBD2,TRBV5-4,TGTGCCAGCACCCCAAGCGGGGAGAGCTCCTACAATGAGCAGTTCTTC,CASTPSGESSYNEQFF
-,TRBJ2-1,TRBD2,TRBV19,TGTGCCAGTCGCACTAGCGGGAGCATGGATGAGCAGTTCTTC,CASRTSGSMDEQFF
once,TRBJ1-2,-,TRBV6-6,TGTGCCAGCAGACCAGACAGTTCCTATGGCTACACCTTC,CASRPDSSYGYTF
-,TRBJ1-2,-,TRBV7-2,TGTGCCAGCAGCTTACAGGGTCCCGCGGGCTATGGCTACACCTTC,CASSLQGPAGYGYTF
-,TRBJ1-4,TRBD1,TRBV9,TGTGCCAGCAGCGCGGAGGGGACAGGAAGAGGTGAAAAACTGTTTTTT,CASSAEGTGRGEKLFF
-,TRBJ2-1,-,TRBV5-5,TGTGCCAGCAGCTTGGGCGGGCCAGAATTCGATGAGCAGTTCTTC,CASSLGGPEFDEQFF
-,TRBJ2-2,-,TRBV7-9,TGTGCCAGCAGCTTATCTATCCCGACCTCAGGCGGGGAGCTGTTTTTT,CASSLSIPTSGGELFF
-,TRBJ2-5,-,TRBV19,TGTGCCAGTAGTACTCGGGGCTCGCTGGGAGAGACCCAGTACTTC,CASSTRGSLGETQYF
-,TRBJ2-3,TRBD2,TRBV4-1,TGCGCCAGCAGCCTCGGACTAGCGGGAACCACAGATACGCAGTATTTT,CASSLGLAGTTDTQYF
-,TRBJ2-3,-,TRBV25-1,TGTGCCAGCAGTGAATTTAAGAGAGATACGCAGTATTTT,CASSEFKRDTQYF
-,TRBJ1-3,-,TRBV28,TGTGCCAGCAGTGGGGGACATTCCGGGGACACCATATATTTT,CASSGGHSGDTIYF
-,TRBJ2-5,TRBD2,TRBV28,TGTGCCAGCAGTCCTTCCTACCTTACTAGCGGGAGTGGGCAAGAGACCCAGTACTTC,CASSPSYLTSGSGQETQYF
-,TRBJ2-5,-,TRBV30,TGTGCCTGGGACTTCTGGGGGACCCAGTACTTC,CAWDFWGTQYF
-,TRBJ2-2,TRBD2,TRBV2,TGTGCCAGCGGGACTAGCGGGACCTCCGGGGAGCTGTTTTTT,CASGTSGTSGELFF
-,TRBJ2-7,TRBD1,TRBV9,TGTGCCAGCAGCGAGAGTCGAGGGGGCGGATACTACGAGCAGTACTTC,CASSESRGGGYYEQYF
-,TRBJ2-1,TRBD2,TRBV13,TGTGCCAGCAGGGTAGCGGGAGGGCCGAAGGAGCAGTTCTTC,CASRVAGGPKEQFF
-,TRBJ2-3,TRBD1,TRBV5-1,TGCGCCAGCAGCTTAACGACAGGGCGGGATACGCAGTATTTT,CASSLTTGRDTQYF
-,TRBJ1-4,-,TRBV9,TGTGCCAGCAGCCCGACAGCTAGCAATGAAAAACTGTTTTTT,CASSPTASNEKLFF
once,TRBJ1-1,TRBD1,TRBV29-1,TGCAGCGTCGGATTGACAGGGTGGACTGAAGCTTTCTTT,CSVGLTGWTEAFF
once,TRBJ1-3,-,TRBV28,TGTGCCACCCTCTCTTGGGCAGCCGTTCCTGGAAACACCATATATTTT,CATLSWAAVPGNTIYF
-,TRBJ2-5,TRBD2,TRBV5-4,TGTGCCAGCAGCCGTCATCTTACTAGCGGGGGAGAGACCCAGTACTTC,CASSRHLTSGGETQYF
-,TRBJ2-1,-,TRBV11-2,TGTGCCAGCAGCTTAGATGGGCCCCTATTCGGCGATGAGCAGTTCTTC,CASSLDGPLFGDEQFF
-,TRBJ2-7,-,TRBV5-1,TGCGCCAGCAGCTTACAGGGCCACGAGCAGTACTTC,CASSLQGHEQYF
-,TRBJ2-3,TRBD1,TRBV28,TGTGCCAGCAGTTTTATGAGGACAGGTTTCACAGATACGCAGTATTTT,CASSFMRTGFTDTQYF
-,TRBJ1-1,-,TRBV12-5,TGTGCTAGTGGTTTTGGCGCTGGACGGAACACTGAAGCTTTCTTT,CASGFGAGRNTEAFF
-,TRBJ2-2,TRBD2,TRBV25-1,TGTGCCAGCAGTGACCCCCCCGGTGGGCGGGAGAGATCTGGGGAGCTGTTTTTT,CASSDPPGGRERSGELFF
-,TRBJ1-5,-,TRBV6-5,TGTGCCAGCAGTGAAGCGCGGGGCGCGTCCCAGCATTTT,CASSEARGASQHF
-,TRBJ2-5,-,TRBV7-2,TGTGCCAGCGGCCCTCGGGGGGCGGGGCAAGAGACCCAGTACTTC,CASGPRGAGQETQYF
-,TRBJ2-7,-,TRBV18,TGTGCCAGCTCACCGCGGGACCGAACCTACGAGCAGTACTTC,CASSPRDRTYEQYF
-,TRBJ2-2,-,TRBV4-1,TGCGCCAGCAGCCAAGTTGCGGGATCTAGGGCCGGGGAGCTGTTTTTT,CASSQVAGSRAGELFF
once,TRBJ1-1,-,TRBV6-5,TGTGCCAGCAGTTACCGGGGGAAGAACACTGAAGCTTTCTTT,CASSYRGKNTEAFF
few,TRBJ1-1,-,TRBV7-3,TGTGCCAGCAGCTTAATAGTGAACACTGAAGCTTTCTTT,CASSLIVNTEAFF